This is a list of T cell receptor beta chains from one sample in a study of T cells in Graves' hyperthyroidism and ophthalmopathy. MiXCR was run by TCRdb on the multiplex PCR reads, yielding one entry per CDR3 protein. The table shows about 96,000 distinct CDR3 sequences, with about half occurring only once. The sample comprised blood. The receptors come from a woman between 40 and 55 years old with Graves' hyperthyroidism. Each CDR3 is given without its conserved first and last residue. Where a row states a size, it is once, few, many or the class of an expanded clone; other rows omit it.

v_call	clone_size	j_call	cdr3_aa
TRBV15	.	TRBJ1-2	ATSVNQGGSGYT
TRBV6-6	.	TRBJ1-2	ASSEARSADGWGWGGYT
TRBV7-9	.	TRBJ1-2	ASSLGTGGAKHYGYA
TRBV5-1	.	TRBJ2-5	ASSPLDRGRSETQY
TRBV20-1	many	TRBJ1-5	SARVRGGAPAQPQH
TRBV15	.	TRBJ1-4	ATSSARGQEITEKLF
TRBV29-1	.	TRBJ2-2	SVPHGGVSGELF
TRBV20-1	many	TRBJ2-5	SASRGSGSQETQY
TRBV5-1	few	TRBJ2-3	ASSSQGVGVADTQY
TRBV7-2	.	TRBJ1-1	ATSAGTGFTEAF
TRBV7-6	once	TRBJ1-2	ASSPRVGSYNGYT
TRBV9	.	TRBJ1-1	AGSRRGTEAF
TRBV5-4	many	TRBJ2-2	ASSSTPNTGELF
TRBV15	once	TRBJ1-2	ASRRGRRYGYT